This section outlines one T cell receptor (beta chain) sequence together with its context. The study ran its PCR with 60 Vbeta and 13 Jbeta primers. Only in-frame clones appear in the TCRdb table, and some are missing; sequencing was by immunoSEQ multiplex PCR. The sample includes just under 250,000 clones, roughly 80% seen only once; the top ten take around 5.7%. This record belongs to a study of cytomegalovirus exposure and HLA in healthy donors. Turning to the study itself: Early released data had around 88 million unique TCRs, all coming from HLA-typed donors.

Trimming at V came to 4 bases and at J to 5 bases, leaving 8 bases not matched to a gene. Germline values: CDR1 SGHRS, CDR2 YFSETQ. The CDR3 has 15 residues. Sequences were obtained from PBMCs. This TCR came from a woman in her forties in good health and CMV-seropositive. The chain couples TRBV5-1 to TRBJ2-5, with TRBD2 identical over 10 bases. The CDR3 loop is CASSTGDSGRETQYF. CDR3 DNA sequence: TGCGCCAGCAGCACGGGCGATAGCGGGAGGGAGACCCAGTACTTC.